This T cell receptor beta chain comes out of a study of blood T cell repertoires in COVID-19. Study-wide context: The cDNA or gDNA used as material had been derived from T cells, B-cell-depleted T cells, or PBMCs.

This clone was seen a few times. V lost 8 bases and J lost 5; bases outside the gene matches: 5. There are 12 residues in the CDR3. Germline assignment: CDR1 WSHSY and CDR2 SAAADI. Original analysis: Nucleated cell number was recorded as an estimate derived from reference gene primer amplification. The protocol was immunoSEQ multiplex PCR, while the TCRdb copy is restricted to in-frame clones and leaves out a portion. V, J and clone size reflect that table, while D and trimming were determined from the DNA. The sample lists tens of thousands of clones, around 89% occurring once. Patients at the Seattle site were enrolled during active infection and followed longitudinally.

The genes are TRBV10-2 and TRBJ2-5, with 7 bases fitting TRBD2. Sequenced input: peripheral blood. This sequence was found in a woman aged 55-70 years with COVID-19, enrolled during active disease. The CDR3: CASLGGGETQYF. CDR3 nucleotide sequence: TGCGCCAGCCTGGGGGGAGGGGAGACCCAGTACTTC.